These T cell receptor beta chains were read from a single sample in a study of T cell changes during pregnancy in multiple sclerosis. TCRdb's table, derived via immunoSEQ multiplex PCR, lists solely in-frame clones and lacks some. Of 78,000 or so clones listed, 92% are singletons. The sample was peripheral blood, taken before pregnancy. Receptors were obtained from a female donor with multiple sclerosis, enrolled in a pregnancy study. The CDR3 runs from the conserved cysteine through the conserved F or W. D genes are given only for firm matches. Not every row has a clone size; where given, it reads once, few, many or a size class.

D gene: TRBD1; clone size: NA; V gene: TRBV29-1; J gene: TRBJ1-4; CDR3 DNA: TGCAGCGTTGAAGCTACAGGGGCAAATGAAAAACTGTTTTTT; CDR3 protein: CSVEATGANEKLFF
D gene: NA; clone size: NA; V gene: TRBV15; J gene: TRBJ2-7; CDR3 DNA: TGTGCCACCAGCAGCGTGGGACAAGGCCGTCCCTACGAGCAGTACTTC; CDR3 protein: CATSSVGQGRPYEQYF
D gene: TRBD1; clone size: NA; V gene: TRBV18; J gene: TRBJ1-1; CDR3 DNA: TGTGCCAGCTCACCAAGTCCTTTAACACAGGGGATGAACACTGAAGCTTTCTTT; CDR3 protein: CASSPSPLTQGMNTEAFF
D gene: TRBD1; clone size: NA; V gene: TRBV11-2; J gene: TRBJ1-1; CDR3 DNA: TGTGCCAGCAGCTCCCGGACAGGGGGTCTTTTGGACACTGAAGCTTTCTTT; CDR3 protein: CASSSRTGGLLDTEAFF
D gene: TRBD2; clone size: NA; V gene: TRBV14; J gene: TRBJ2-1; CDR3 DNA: TGTGCCAGCAGCCCCATGGGGGGGATTGACAATGAGCAGTTCTTC; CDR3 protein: CASSPMGGIDNEQFF
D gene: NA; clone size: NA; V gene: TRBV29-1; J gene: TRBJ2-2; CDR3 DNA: TGCAGCGTTGAAGAGGTGTTACAGGGAGCCACCGGGGAGCTGTTTTTT; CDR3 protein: CSVEEVLQGATGELFF
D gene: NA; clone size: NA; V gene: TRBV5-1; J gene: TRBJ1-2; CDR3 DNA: TGCGCCAGCAGCTTGGACGGGGGTTCTAACTATGGCTACACCTTC; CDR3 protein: CASSLDGGSNYGYTF
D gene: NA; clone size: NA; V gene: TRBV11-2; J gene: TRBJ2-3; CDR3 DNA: TGTGCCAGCAGTTCAGTGCGGGGATCAAGCACAGATACGCAGTATTTT; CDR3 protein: CASSSVRGSSTDTQYF
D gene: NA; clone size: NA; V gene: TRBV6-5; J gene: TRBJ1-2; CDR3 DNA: TGTGCCAGCAGTACACAGGGATATGGCTACACCTTC; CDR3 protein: CASSTQGYGYTF
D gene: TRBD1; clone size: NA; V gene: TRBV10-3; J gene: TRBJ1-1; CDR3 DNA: TGTGCCATCAGTGACCCCGGACAGGGTGTCAACACTGAAGCTTTCTTT; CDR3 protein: CAISDPGQGVNTEAFF
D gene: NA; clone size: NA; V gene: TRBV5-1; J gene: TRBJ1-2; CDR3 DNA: TGCGCCAGCAGCTTGGCAGGGAGGAGCGGCTACACCTTC; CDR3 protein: CASSLAGRSGYTF
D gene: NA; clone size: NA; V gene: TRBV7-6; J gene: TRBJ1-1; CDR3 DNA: TGTGCCAGCAGCTTAGGATCCGCGGGGAACACTGAAGCTTTCTTT; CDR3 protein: CASSLGSAGNTEAFF
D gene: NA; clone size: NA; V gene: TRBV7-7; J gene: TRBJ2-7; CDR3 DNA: TGTGCTAGCAGCCCCGACTACAGGGAATTAGGCGAGCAGTACTTC; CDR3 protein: CASSPDYRELGEQYF
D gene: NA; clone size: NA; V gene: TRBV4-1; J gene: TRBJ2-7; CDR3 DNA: TGCGCCAGCAGCCAAGACCCGGAAGCAGGGGCGGTCTACGAGCAGTACTTC; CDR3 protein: CASSQDPEAGAVYEQYF
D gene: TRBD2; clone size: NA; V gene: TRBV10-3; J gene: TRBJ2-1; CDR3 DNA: TGTGCCACCGCCAATCGGACTAGCGGTGAGCAGTTCTTC; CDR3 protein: CATANRTSGEQFF
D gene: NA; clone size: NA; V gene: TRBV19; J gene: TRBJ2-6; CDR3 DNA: TGTGCCAGTAGATACTCTGGGGCCAACGTCCTGACTTTC; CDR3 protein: CASRYSGANVLTF
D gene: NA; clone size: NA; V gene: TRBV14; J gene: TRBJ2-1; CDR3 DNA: TGTGCCAGCAGCCTACTAATTGGGGGGTTCAATGAGCAGTTCTTC; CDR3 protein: CASSLLIGGFNEQFF
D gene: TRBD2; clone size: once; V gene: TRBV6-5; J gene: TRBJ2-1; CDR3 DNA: TGTGCCAGCAGTTTGGGCGGGGGGGCTTGGAATGAGCAGTTCTTC; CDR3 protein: CASSLGGGAWNEQFF
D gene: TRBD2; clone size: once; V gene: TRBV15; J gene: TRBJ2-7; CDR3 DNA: TGTGCCACCAGCAGGGGGGGGAGGACGGGGTCTAGGGCCTACGAGCAGTACTTC; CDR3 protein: CATSRGGRTGSRAYEQYF
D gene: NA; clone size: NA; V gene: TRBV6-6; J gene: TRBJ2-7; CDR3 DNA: TGTGCCAGCAGTTACGCCGGGGTCTACGAGCAGTACTTC; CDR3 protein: CASSYAGVYEQYF
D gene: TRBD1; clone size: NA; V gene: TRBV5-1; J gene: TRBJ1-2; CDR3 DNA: TGCGCCAGCAGAAACACGGGACAGGGTCTGGGCTACACCTTC; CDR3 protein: CASRNTGQGLGYTF
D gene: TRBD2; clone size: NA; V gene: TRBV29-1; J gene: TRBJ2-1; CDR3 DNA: TGCAGCGTTGATGGGCAGGGAGGGCCTAATGAGCAGTTCTTC; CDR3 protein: CSVDGQGGPNEQFF
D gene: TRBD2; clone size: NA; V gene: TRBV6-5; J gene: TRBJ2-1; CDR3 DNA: TGTGCCAGCAGCCGACTAGCCCTACTGAATGAGCAGTTCTTC; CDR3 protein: CASSRLALLNEQFF
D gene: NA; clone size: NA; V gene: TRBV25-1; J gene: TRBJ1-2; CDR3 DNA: TGTGCCAGCAGTGAGCGAGACACCTATGGCTACACCTTC; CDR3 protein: CASSERDTYGYTF
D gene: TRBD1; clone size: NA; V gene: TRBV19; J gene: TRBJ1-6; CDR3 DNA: TGTGCCAGTAGTAGTGGGACAGCCTTCTTACCCCTCCACTTT; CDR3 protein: CASSSGTAFLPLHF
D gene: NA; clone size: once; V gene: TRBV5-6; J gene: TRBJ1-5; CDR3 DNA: TGTGCCAGCAGCTCCATCAGGAGGGCCGGGGTGGCCCAGCATTTT; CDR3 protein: CASSSIRRAGVAQHF
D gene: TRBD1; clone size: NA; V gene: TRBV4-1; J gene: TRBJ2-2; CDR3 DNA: TGCGCCAGCAGCCAAGGAAGGGGACAGGGGAGAGTATTGTCCGGGGAGCTGTTTTTT; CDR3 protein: CASSQGRGQGRVLSGELFF
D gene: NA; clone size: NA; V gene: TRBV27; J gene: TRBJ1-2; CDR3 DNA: TGTGCCAGCAGTTCGTTGGACGGGAGTTTTGGCTACACCTTC; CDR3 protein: CASSSLDGSFGYTF
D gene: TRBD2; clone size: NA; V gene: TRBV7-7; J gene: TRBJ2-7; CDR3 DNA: TGTGCTAGCAGCCCGGGGACTAGCGGGGAGTACGAGCAGTACTTC; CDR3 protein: CASSPGTSGEYEQYF
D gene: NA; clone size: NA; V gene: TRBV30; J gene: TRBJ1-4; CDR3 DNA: TGTGCCTGGAGTACGGAGGTGCCGGGTAGTATGCTGTTTTTT; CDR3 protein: CAWSTEVPGSMLFF
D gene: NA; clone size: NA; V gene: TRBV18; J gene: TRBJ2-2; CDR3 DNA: TGTGCCAGCTCACCGGCCAGGGCCACCGGGGAGCTGTTTTTT; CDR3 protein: CASSPARATGELFF
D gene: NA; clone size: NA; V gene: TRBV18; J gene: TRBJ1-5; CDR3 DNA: TGTGCCAGCTCACCGGGCCATAGCAATCAGCCCCAGCATTTT; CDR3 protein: CASSPGHSNQPQHF
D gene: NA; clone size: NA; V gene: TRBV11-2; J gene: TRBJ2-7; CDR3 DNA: TGTGCCAGTCAGGGTTTCGACTACGAGCAGTACTTC; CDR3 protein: CASQGFDYEQYF
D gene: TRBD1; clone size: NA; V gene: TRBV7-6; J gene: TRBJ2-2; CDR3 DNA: TGTGCCAGCAGCTTGCCGGGACAGGGAGTAACGGGGGGCACCGGGGAGCTGTTTTTT; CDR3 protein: CASSLPGQGVTGGTGELFF
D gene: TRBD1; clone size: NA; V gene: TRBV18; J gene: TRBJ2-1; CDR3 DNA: TGTGCCAGCTCACCTCCGGACAGGGCGGGCAATGAGCAGTTCTTC; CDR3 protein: CASSPPDRAGNEQFF
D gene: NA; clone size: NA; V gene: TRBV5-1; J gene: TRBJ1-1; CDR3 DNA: TGCGCCAGCAGCGCCCGTAGGGGGAACACTGAAGCTTTCTTT; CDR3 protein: CASSARRGNTEAFF
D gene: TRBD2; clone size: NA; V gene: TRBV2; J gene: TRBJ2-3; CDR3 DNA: TGTGCCAGCAGTGAACGTTTCGGCGGGGGGCGAGTTAGAACAGATACGCAGTATTTT; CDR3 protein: CASSERFGGGRVRTDTQYF